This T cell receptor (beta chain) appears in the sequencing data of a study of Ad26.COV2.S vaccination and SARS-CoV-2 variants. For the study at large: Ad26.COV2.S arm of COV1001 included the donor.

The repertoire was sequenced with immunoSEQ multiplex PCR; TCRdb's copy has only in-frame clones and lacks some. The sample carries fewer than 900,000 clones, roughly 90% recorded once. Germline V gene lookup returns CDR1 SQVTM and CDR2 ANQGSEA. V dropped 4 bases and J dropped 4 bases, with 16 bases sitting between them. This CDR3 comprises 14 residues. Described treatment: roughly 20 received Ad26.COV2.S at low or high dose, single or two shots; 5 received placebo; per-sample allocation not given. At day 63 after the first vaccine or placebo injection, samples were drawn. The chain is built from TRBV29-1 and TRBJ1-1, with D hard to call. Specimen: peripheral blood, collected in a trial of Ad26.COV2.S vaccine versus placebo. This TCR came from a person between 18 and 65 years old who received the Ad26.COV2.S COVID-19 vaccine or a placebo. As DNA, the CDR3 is TGCAGCGTTGGAGGTACTTTGGGAACCACTGAAGCTTTCTTT. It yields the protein CSVGGTLGTTEAFF.